This paragraph reports one TCR beta chain. The data belong to a study of T cells after yellow fever vaccination. Findings and caveats of the study: Sorted memory subsets on day 0 showed almost all vaccine-responding clonotypes to be undetectable.

UMIs were added to TCR cDNA along with a universal primer site when it was made by 5'RACE template switching. TCRdb called the 5' RACE reads again in MiXCR, with one record for every CDR3 protein. In the table there are approximately 31,000 distinct CDR3 sequences, more than 9% of which are singletons. This TCR derives from a man between 18 and 35 years old who received the YFV17D yellow fever vaccine. Sequencing used PBMCs, either bulk or a sorted T-cell subset (CD4+, CD8+, memory, or dextramer-sorted; not recorded which), obtained roughly 15 days after the first yellow fever vaccination.

CDR3 nucleotides: TGTGCCAGCCCCGGTGGTAGCGGGCAAGATACGCAGTATTTT. Protein sequence: CASPGGSGQDTQYF. The chain employs TRBV7-2 and TRBJ2-3, with 7 positions matching TRBD2. There are 14 residues in the CDR3. Losses at the gene ends were 8 bases for V and 5 bases for J; bases not matched to a gene: 10. CDR1 SGHTA and CDR2 FQGNSA come from the germline V gene.